This T cell receptor beta chain was sequenced during a study of cytomegalovirus exposure and HLA in healthy donors. Study results and caveats: Cytomegalovirus association was assigned to about 150 TCR beta chains.

About this clone: Antigen: not known.

Clones were sequenced by immunoSEQ multiplex PCR, and TCRdb holds only the in-frame ones, with some missing. The table records about 140,000 clones, approximately 86% of them present only once. Germline V gives CDR1 GTSNPN, CDR2 SVGIG (reference sequence). This CDR3 is 17 amino acids long. V was clipped by 2 bases and J by 5 bases, with 24 bases between them. The TCR originated in a woman aged 18-30 years in good health and CMV-seropositive. The sequencing sample was made of PBMCs. The chain recombines TRBV30 with TRBJ2-5; D is possibly TRBD1 (6 bases). This chain's CDR3 is CAWSKPVSGTPKETQYF. The CDR3 nucleotides are TGTGCCTGGAGTAAGCCAGTCTCCGGGACACCCAAGGAGACCCAGTACTTC.